A selection of T cell receptor beta chains follows, all from one sample in a study of T cell changes during pregnancy in multiple sclerosis. Data came from immunoSEQ multiplex PCR; TCRdb stores just in-frame clones and leaves some out. This table has fewer than 45,000 clones, 90% appearing once. Specimen: peripheral blood, collected in the third trimester of pregnancy. The receptors originated from a female donor in good health, enrolled as a control in a pregnancy study. Both conserved end residues are part of each CDR3.

v_gene,j_gene,CDR3aa
TRBV28,TRBJ2-1,CASSLPRGPYNEQFF
TRBV11-2,TRBJ2-1,CASSYRTSGPSYNEQFF
TRBV2,TRBJ1-2,CARTGTGGFYGYTF
TRBV28,TRBJ1-4,CASSYIGGEKLFF
TRBV7-9,TRBJ2-1,CASSLGRGGYNEQFF
TRBV5-4,TRBJ1-1,CASSTPTGEAFF
TRBV4-1,TRBJ1-6,CASSQDGGINSPLHF
TRBV23-1,TRBJ2-4,CASSQSAGIRDIQYF
TRBV30,TRBJ1-3,CAWTDRTSGNTIYF
TRBV5-6,TRBJ1-2,CASSSFSGTEHGYTF
TRBV19,TRBJ2-1,CASSLVTDPNNEQFF
TRBV5-1,TRBJ1-5,CASSLGQTNQPQHF
TRBV6-1,TRBJ2-1,CASTRDRSYNEQFF
TRBV15,TRBJ2-5,CATSRGDSQETQYF
TRBV7-3,TRBJ1-3,CASSPGASGNTIYF
TRBV12-5,TRBJ2-1,CASGLVWDRRSLSYNEQFF
TRBV27,TRBJ1-1,CASSSEGPGTEAFF
TRBV19,TRBJ2-3,CASSGEADTQYF
TRBV11-2,TRBJ2-1,CASSLERGASYNEQFF
TRBV15,TRBJ1-2,CATSREDRGRGYTF
TRBV9,TRBJ1-2,CASSLMTGGGYGYTF
TRBV10-2,TRBJ1-2,CASSEPPPGFGGYTF
TRBV25-1,TRBJ1-1,CASSEQGAGTEAFF
TRBV14,TRBJ2-2,CASSQLAQGNGELFF
TRBV11-3,TRBJ2-1,CASSAGLAGEWTYNEQFF
TRBV11-3,TRBJ2-1,CASSSPRGSSYNEQFF
TRBV7-9,TRBJ1-5,CASSLGGLGNQPQHF
TRBV6-5,TRBJ1-2,CASRGGPGGYTF
TRBV18,TRBJ1-5,CASSPPQVYNQPQHF
TRBV29-1,TRBJ1-5,CSVQMGATNQPQHF
TRBV25-1,TRBJ2-3,CASSGTGSGTDTQYF
TRBV5-6,TRBJ2-7,CASSLVIGGPYEQYF
TRBV28,TRBJ1-2,CASSKTGGYTF
TRBV25-1,TRBJ2-1,CASSEVTGGYNEQFF
TRBV18,TRBJ2-6,CASSPRDRESGANVLTF
TRBV7-6,TRBJ2-7,CASSRLSGGYEQYF
TRBV19,TRBJ1-3,CASTSRQGYDTIYF
TRBV14,TRBJ1-2,CASSQDRRAPYGYTF
TRBV4-3,TRBJ1-3,CASSQEQGLGDTIYF
TRBV4-1,TRBJ1-1,CASSQDLGVANTEAFF
TRBV19,TRBJ1-1,CASSWQGRTEAFF
TRBV4-1,TRBJ2-2,CASSRIEQGWDTGELFF
TRBV5-4,TRBJ1-2,CASSLRQGAFTF
TRBV30,TRBJ1-6,CALGGANNSPLHF